Listed here are 5 T cell receptor beta chains from one sample, sequenced in a study of shared clonotypes between healthy human individuals. The repertoire was sequenced with immunoSEQ multiplex PCR; TCRdb's copy has only in-frame clones and lacks some. The top ten hold 0.39% of the sample, which has millions of clones, about 92% seen once. Input material: naive CD4+ T cells from PBMCs. Subset given: CD45RA+ positively selected. The receptor set was obtained from a man aged 18 to 35 in good health. Some clones in this sample may be carry-over from other donors' samples.

The rearrangement links TRBV2 to TRBJ2-3; 9 bases fit TRBD1. Per the germline V gene, CDR1 is SNHLY and CDR2 is FYNNEI. V was clipped by 6 bases and J by 10 bases; unmatched bases: 2. The CDR3 is 11 amino acids. In DNA form, the CDR3 reads TGTGCCAGCAGGGGGGACAGGGCGCAGTATTTT. Its protein product is CASRGDRAQYF.

The CDR3 spells CASSPPSQGTNEKLFF. The CDR3 DNA sequence: TGTGCCAGCAGTCCCCCCTCGCAGGGAACTAATGAAAAACTGTTTTTT. This chain uses TRBV6-6 with TRBJ1-4; D might be TRBD1 (5 bases). Trimming removed 5 bases at V and 1 base at J, with 14 bases between. The CDR3 totals 16 residues. Germline V gene lookup returns CDR1 MNHNY and CDR2 SVGAGI (reference sequence).

The V gene is TRBV5-6, the J gene TRBJ2-1; D is possibly TRBD2 (5 bases). The CDR3 runs 15 residues. In germline, CDR1 is SGHDT, CDR2 YYEEEE. Trimming cost V 2 bases and J 2 bases, with 11 bases left between them. DNA of the CDR3: TGTGCCAGCAGCTTTGTGGACTGGACCTACAATGAGCAGTTCTTC. It encodes CASSFVDWTYNEQFF.

The V and J genes are TRBV5-5 and TRBJ1-1; no definite D call. Trimming pared 1 base from V and 2 bases from J, leaving 12 bases between. The germline V gene has CDR1 SGHKS and CDR2 YYEKEE (reference sequence). The length of the CDR3 is 15 residues. Here the CDR3 DNA reads TGTGCCAGCAGCTTGTTTTACCCAGTAAACACTGAAGCTTTCTTT. It codes for CASSLFYPVNTEAFF.

In this sample, this clone turned up once. This chain links TRBV15 with TRBJ1-5; 8 nucleotides agree with TRBD1. Trimming took 5 bases from V and 3 from J; bases not matched to a gene: 12. This CDR3 has 17 residues. Germline V gene lookup returns CDR1 LNHNV and CDR2 YYDKDF (reference sequence). DNA for the CDR3: TGTGCCACCAGCGGCCGGGACAGGCTCTTTTCCAATCAGCCCCAGCATTTT. Its protein product is CATSGRDRLFSNQPQHF.